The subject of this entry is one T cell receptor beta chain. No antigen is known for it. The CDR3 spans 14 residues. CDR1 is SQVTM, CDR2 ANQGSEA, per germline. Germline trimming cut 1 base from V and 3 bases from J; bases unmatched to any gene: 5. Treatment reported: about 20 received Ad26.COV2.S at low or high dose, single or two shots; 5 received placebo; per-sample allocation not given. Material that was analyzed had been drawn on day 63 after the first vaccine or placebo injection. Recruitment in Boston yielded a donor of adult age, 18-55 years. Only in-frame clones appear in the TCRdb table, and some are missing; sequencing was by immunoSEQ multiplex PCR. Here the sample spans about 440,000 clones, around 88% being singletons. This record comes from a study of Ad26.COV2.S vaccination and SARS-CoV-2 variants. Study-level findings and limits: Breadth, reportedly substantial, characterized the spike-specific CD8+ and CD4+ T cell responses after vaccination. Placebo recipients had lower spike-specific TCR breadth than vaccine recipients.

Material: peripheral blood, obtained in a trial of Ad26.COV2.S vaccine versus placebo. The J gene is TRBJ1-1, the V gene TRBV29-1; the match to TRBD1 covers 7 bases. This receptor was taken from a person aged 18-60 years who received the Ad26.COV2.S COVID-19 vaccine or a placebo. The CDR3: CSVEVTGKDTEAFF. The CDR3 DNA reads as TGCAGCGTTGAAGTGACAGGGAAGGACACTGAAGCTTTCTTT.